The T cell receptor (beta chain) under discussion was sequenced for a study of beta chain features in type 1 diabetes. Whole-study results and caveats: Moderate but significant shortening of TCRB CDR3s was recorded in all four CD4+ subsets from Type 1 diabetes patients. Researchers reported that naive, central memory and Treg TCRB repertoires appeared more similar in patients than in healthy donors. Researchers cautioned that cDNA sequencing could over-represent cells with high TCR expression. Lower insertion and higher deletion counts appeared at VDJ junctions in type 1 diabetes patients.

The table lists this clone with many counts. Its antigen is unknown. The CDR3 is 13 amino acids. Germline V gene data show CDR1 as SGHTS and CDR2 as YDEGEE. Trimming removed 4 bases at V and 8 bases at J, with 15 bases between. Expressed TCRB transcripts were sequenced after all isolated RNA was converted to cDNA. Roughly 3.6 million reads per sample on average were obtained from naive, central memory and regulatory T cell samples. Profiled with immunoSEQ multiplex PCR; TCRdb holds only in-frame clones, not every one. The sample holds about 160,000 clones, approximately 7.8% seen once. The sequence was obtained from a woman between 40 and 55 years old with type 1 diabetes. Sequencing used central memory CD4+ T cells from blood. The chain links TRBV5-8 to TRBJ1-2, with unresolved D. As DNA, the CDR3 is TGTGCCAGCAGCCGGACGCGTGCGGGCGGCTACACCTTC. Amino acid sequence: CASSRTRAGGYTF.